These 21 T cell receptor beta chains share one sample of origin, sequenced in a study of blood T cell repertoires in COVID-19 (dated by TCRdb to about 2020). Libraries were prepared through the immunoSEQ multiplex PCR assay. In TCRdb, the immuneACCESS table is reduced to in-frame sequences with V and J assigned. These tables do not hold every clone; where another copy was compared, an unresolved V gene accounts for under half, and the others remain unexplained. The sample data list hundreds of thousands of clones, and 86% of these were observed just once. 1.4% of the sample is taken by the ten largest. Sequencing was performed on peripheral blood. The receptors derive from a woman in her twenties or thirties with active or convalescent COVID-19.

The chain is built from TRBV7-9 and TRBJ1-1; D unresolved. This CDR3 is 14 amino acids long. V was pared by 6 bases and J by 0 bases, with 11 bases between. Germline V gives CDR1 SEHNR, CDR2 FQNEAQ (reference sequence). The CDR3 sequence is CASSPMGMNTEAFF. CDR3 DNA: TGTGCCAGCAGTCCCATGGGCATGAACACTGAAGCTTTCTTT. Full variable domain (rest looked up from reference TRBV7-9 and TRBJ1-1): DTGVSQNPRHKITKRGQNVTFRCDPISEHNRLYWYRQTLGQGPEFLTYFQNEAQLEKSRLLSDRFSAERPKGSFSTLEIQRTEQGDSAMYLCASSPMGMNTEAFFGQGTRLTVV.

The rearrangement links TRBV6-5 to TRBJ1-2, with D tentatively TRBD1 (6 bases). Trimming took 6 bases from V and 6 from J, leaving 17 bases between them. There are 14 residues in the CDR3. Per germline, CDR1 MNHEY and CDR2 SVGAGI. CDR3: CASSPTGPGDGYTF. CDR3 nucleotides: TGTGCCAGCAGCCCCACCGGGCCAGGGGATGGCTACACCTTC.

This clone is a singleton in its sample. The rearrangement links TRBV5-1 to TRBJ1-2, with D uncertain. V was clipped by 4 bases and J by 2 bases, with 9 bases between them. This CDR3 is built from 13 residues. Germline V CDR1 and CDR2: SGHRS, YFSETQ. The CDR3 region is CASSVDKNYGYTF. Written as DNA, the CDR3 is TGCGCCAGCAGCGTAGACAAGAACTATGGCTACACCTTC.

In regard to this clone: At the DNA level, this CDR3 is encoded by other sequences in the same sample as well. CDR3 nucleotide sequence: TGTGCCAGCAGTGAACGAGAAAATCAGCCCCAGCATTTT. Translating gives CASSERENQPQHF. This chain links TRBV6-1 with TRBJ1-5, with D uncertain. CDR1 is MNHNS and CDR2 is SASEGT in the germline V gene. V lost 2 bases and J lost 4, with 6 bases in between. The CDR3 loop spans 13 amino acids.

V and J are TRBV5-4 and TRBJ1-4; 7 bases are shared with TRBD1. This CDR3 region has 15 residues. Germline V gives CDR1 SGHNT, CDR2 YYREEE (reference sequence). V shed 2 bases, J shed 8 bases, and the junction held 9 bases outside the gene matches. CDR3 sequence (DNA): TGTGCCAGCAGCTTTCGAACAGGGGAGTGGGAAAAACTGTTTTTT. As protein: CASSFRTGEWEKLFF. The full variable domain, with the rest looked up from reference TRBV5-4 and TRBJ1-4, is ETGVTQSPTHLIKTRGQQVTLRCSSQSGHNTVSWYQQALGQGPQFIFQYYREEENGRGNFPPRFSGLQFPNYSSELNVNALELDDSALYLCASSFRTGEWEKLFFGSGTQLSVL.

This chain uses TRBV13 with TRBJ2-7; D ambiguous. V lost 0 bases, J lost 2 bases, and 5 bases lay in between. This CDR3 comprises 13 residues. The germline gives CDR1 PRHDT, CDR2 FYEKMQ (reference sequence). The CDR3 here is CASSLGQTYEQYF. The CDR3 DNA reads TGTGCCAGCAGCTTAGGACAAACCTACGAGCAGTACTTC.

V gene TRBV24-1 combines with J gene TRBJ2-3; D is possibly TRBD1 (6 bases). V was pared by 6 bases and J by 1 base, with 28 bases between. The germline V gene encodes CDR1 KGHDR and CDR2 SFDVKD. The CDR3 has 20 residues. This CDR3 is CATSKEQGRLLYRRTDTQYF. The CDR3 nucleotides read TGTGCCACCAGTAAGGAACAGGGAAGGCTTTTATATCGCCGCACAGATACGCAGTATTTT.

CDR3 coding DNA: TGTGCCATCAGCGCGGACAGCTCTAATTCACCCCTCCACTTT. As protein: CAISADSSNSPLHF. J is TRBJ1-6 and V is TRBV10-3; perhaps TRBD1 as D (6 bases). Germline V gene sequence: CDR1 ENHRY, CDR2 SYGVKD. Trimming left V 6 bases short and J 6 bases short, with 12 bases between. This CDR3 is 14 amino acids long.

The chain recombines TRBV15 with TRBJ1-4; a weak D match, TRBD1 (6 bases). V shed 3 bases and J shed 4 bases, with 15 bases lying between them. The CDR3 covers 16 residues. CDR1 LNHNV and CDR2 YYDKDF come from the germline V gene (reference sequence). The CDR3 spells CATSSRNRDFNEKLFF. The CDR3 coding sequence is TGTGCCACCAGCAGTAGAAACAGGGATTTTAATGAAAAACTGTTTTTT. The variable domain in full, completed from reference TRBV15 and TRBJ1-4, reads DAMVIQNPRYQVTQFGKPVTLSCSQTLNHNVMYWYQQKSSQAPKLLFHYYDKDFNNEADTPDNFQSRRPNTSFCFLDIRSPGLGDTAMYLCATSSRNRDFNEKLFFGSGTQLSVL.

The chain's CDR3 is CASSLTGEDEQFF. DNA of the CDR3: TGTGCCAGCAGTTTGACAGGGGAGGATGAGCAGTTCTTC. The chain carries TRBV12-3 or TRBV12-4 and TRBJ2-1; 8 bases line up with TRBD1. This CDR3 comprises 13 residues. Trimming took 3 bases from V and 8 from J; bases not matched to a gene: 3.

This chain links TRBV29-1 with TRBJ2-5, with 12 bases fitting TRBD2. Per the germline V gene, CDR1 is SQVTM and CDR2 is ANQGSEA. The CDR3 totals 14 residues. The ends lost 1 base at V and 4 bases at J; junction bases unmatched: 1. CDR3 region: CSVEASGGGETQYF. The CDR3 bases are TGCAGCGTTGAAGCTAGCGGGGGGGGAGAGACCCAGTACTTC. The variable domain in full, with the rest retrieved from reference TRBV29-1 and TRBJ2-5, is SAVISQKPSRDICQRGTSLTIQCQVDSQVTMMFWYRQQPGQSLTLIATANQGSEATYESGFVIDKFPISRPNLTFSTLTVSNMSPEDSSIYLCSVEASGGGETQYFGPGTRLLVL.

The chain joins TRBV6-5 to TRBJ1-6, with 9 positions matching TRBD1. This CDR3 contains 14 residues. V trimming: 5 bases; J trimming: 7 bases; junction bases outside the gene matches: 3. Germline V gene lookup returns CDR1 MNHEY and CDR2 SVGAGI. In DNA, the CDR3 is TGTGCCAGCAGTCCACAGGGGGCCAATTCACCCCTCCACTTT. Residues: CASSPQGANSPLHF.

The V call is TRBV3-1 (or the pseudogene TRBV3-2), the J call TRBJ2-5, with TRBD2 matching over 7 bases. Germline trimming cut 1 base from V and 11 bases from J; bases unmatched to any gene: 10. Germline CDR1 and CDR2: LGHDT and YNNKEL (reference sequence). There are 14 residues in the CDR3. The CDR3 region is CASSQAALAVKQYF. CDR3 sequence (DNA): TGTGCCAGCAGCCAAGCCGCTCTAGCGGTGAAACAGTACTTC.

In this sample, this clone turned up once. The chain couples TRBV5-1 to TRBJ1-3; no clear D gene. This CDR3 has 14 residues. Germline CDR1 is SGHRS and CDR2 is YFSETQ. V lost 4 bases and J lost 2, with 10 bases in between. CDR3 in amino acids: CASSMDLTGNTIYF. The CDR3 DNA sequence: TGCGCCAGCAGCATGGATCTTACTGGAAACACCATATATTTT.

This rearrangement joins TRBV5-4 to TRBJ1-2; D gene ambiguous. V dropped 1 base and J dropped 4 bases, with 5 bases sitting between them. The CDR3 is 12 residues long. Looked up from germline, CDR1 is SGHNT and CDR2 is YYREEE (reference sequence). The DNA of the CDR3 is TGTGCCAGCAGCTTGCCCCTCTATGGCTACACCTTC. Its translation is CASSLPLYGYTF.

This sequence joins TRBV3-1 (or the pseudogene TRBV3-2) and TRBJ1-2, with D unclear. This CDR3 has 15 residues. The V and J ends lost 0 bases and 0 bases respectively, with 8 bases between them. The germline gives CDR1 LGHDT, CDR2 YNNKEL (reference sequence). The CDR3 DNA sequence: TGTGCCAGCAGCCAAGATCCTAAAGCTAACTATGGCTACACCTTC. Amino acid sequence: CASSQDPKANYGYTF.

The J gene is TRBJ1-1, the V gene TRBV19; 10 bases map to TRBD1. Losses at the gene ends were 5 bases for V and 4 bases for J; bases not matched to a gene: 7. This CDR3 has 15 amino acids. Germline CDR1 LNHDA, CDR2 SQIVND (reference sequence). The CDR3 spells CASSPRQGAGTEAFF. Written as DNA, the CDR3 is TGTGCCAGTAGTCCCCGACAGGGGGCAGGCACTGAAGCTTTCTTT.

V gene TRBV19 combines with J gene TRBJ1-1; TRBD1 aligns across 7 bases. Looked up from germline, CDR1 is LNHDA and CDR2 is SQIVND (reference sequence). The CDR3 totals 14 residues. V lost 9 bases and J lost 6; bases outside the gene matches: 13. DNA of the CDR3: TGTGCCAGCAGGGAGGTAGGGGGCGAGGCTGAAGCTTTCTTT. Its translation: CASREVGGEAEAFF.

This chain links TRBV6-6 with TRBJ1-1, with 11 nucleotides matching TRBD1. J was trimmed by 8 bases and V by 5 bases; bases with no gene match: 10. The CDR3 consists of 15 residues. Germline V gene data show CDR1 as MNHNY and CDR2 as SVGAGI (reference sequence). This CDR3 reads CASSLGQGAASEAFF. CDR3 DNA sequence: TGTGCCAGCAGTCTCGGACAGGGGGCGGCATCGGAAGCTTTCTTT.

The chain has TRBV5-4 and TRBJ1-2; 7 nucleotides align to TRBD1. The germline V gene encodes CDR1 SGHNT and CDR2 YYREEE (reference sequence). V gave up 3 bases and J gave up 7 bases; unmatched junction bases: 6. The CDR3 consists of 13 residues. CDR3 nucleotides: TGTGCCAGCAGCTACCGACAGGGAGCTGGCTACACCTTC. Its translation: CASSYRQGAGYTF.

The chain employs TRBV19 and TRBJ2-3; 11 positions agree with TRBD2. Per germline, CDR1 LNHDA and CDR2 SQIVND (reference sequence). With 6 bases clipped from V and 2 bases from J, the junction kept 1 base outside the gene matches. The CDR3 is 14 residues long. The CDR3 here is CASRTSGVTDTQYF. CDR3 in DNA: TGTGCCAGTAGGACTAGCGGGGTCACAGATACGCAGTATTTT.